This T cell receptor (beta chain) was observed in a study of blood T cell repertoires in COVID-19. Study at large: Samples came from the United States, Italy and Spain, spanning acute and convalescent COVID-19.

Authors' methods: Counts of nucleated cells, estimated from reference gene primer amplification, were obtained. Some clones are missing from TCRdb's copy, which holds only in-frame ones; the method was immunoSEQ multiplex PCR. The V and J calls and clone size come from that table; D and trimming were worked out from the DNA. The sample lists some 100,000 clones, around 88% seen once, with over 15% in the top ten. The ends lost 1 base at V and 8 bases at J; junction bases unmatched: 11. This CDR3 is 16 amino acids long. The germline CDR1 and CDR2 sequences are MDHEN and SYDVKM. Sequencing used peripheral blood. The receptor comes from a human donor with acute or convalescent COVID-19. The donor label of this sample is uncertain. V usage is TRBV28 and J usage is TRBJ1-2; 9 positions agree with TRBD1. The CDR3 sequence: CASSLSGTGHAGGYTF. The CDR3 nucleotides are TGTGCCAGCAGTTTATCCGGGACAGGGCATGCGGGGGGCTACACCTTC.